Presented here are 27 T cell receptor beta chains from one specimen sequenced in a study of Ad26.COV2.S vaccination and SARS-CoV-2 variants. Sequencing used immunoSEQ multiplex PCR; TCRdb keeps in-frame clones, though not all of them. The sample includes about 380,000 clones, 83% of them seen just once. The treatment: about 20 received Ad26.COV2.S at low or high dose, single or two shots; about 5 received placebo; per-sample allocation not given. Specimen acquisition occurred on day 63 following the initial vaccine or placebo injection. The sample in question was peripheral blood, obtained in a trial of Ad26.COV2.S vaccine versus placebo. The receptors were sampled from a person aged 18-60 years who received the Ad26.COV2.S COVID-19 vaccine or a placebo.

CDR3 coding DNA: TGTGCCAGCACCCTATCGATAGATGGCTACACCTTC. Translation: CASTLSIDGYTF. This sequence joins TRBV2 and TRBJ1-2; D ambiguous. Germline V gene sequence: CDR1 SNHLY, CDR2 FYNNEI. V lost 7 bases to trimming and J lost 6 bases, with 12 bases between them. The CDR3 extends over 12 amino acids.

The CDR3 loop reads CATSRAGAHEQYF. Here the CDR3 DNA reads TGTGCCACCAGCAGAGCTGGGGCCCACGAGCAGTACTTC. The V and J genes are TRBV15 and TRBJ2-7; a weak D match, TRBD1 (5 bases). CDR3 size: 13 residues. The germline gives CDR1 LNHNV, CDR2 YYDKDF (reference sequence). The V end lost 1 base, the J end lost 5 bases, and 9 bases lay between the germline ends.

A note on this clone: The junction and the germline gene differ at one end; a read error may be behind it. The rearrangement uses TRBV5-1 and TRBJ1-1; D uncertain. The CDR3 has 11 amino acids. Per germline, CDR1 SGHRS and CDR2 YFSETQ. CDR3 sequence reads: CASSRNNEAFF. CDR3 sequence (DNA): TGCGCCAGCAGCCGAAACAATGAAGCTTTCTTT. The full variable domain, its missing parts supplied by reference TRBV5-1 and TRBJ1-1, is KAGVTQTPRYLIKTRGQQVTLSCSPISGHRSVSWYQQTPGQGLQFLFEYFSETQRNKGNFPGRFSGRQFSNSRSEMNVSTLELGDSALYLCASSRNNEAFFGQGTRLTVV.

This chain connects TRBV18 to TRBJ1-5; TRBD1 aligns across 7 bases. Germline CDR1 reads KGHSH; CDR2 reads LQKENI. The CDR3 extends over 17 amino acids. V lost 1 base, J lost 9 bases, and 15 bases stayed unmatched. CDR3 sequence (DNA): TGTGCCAGCTCACCACGACAGGGAGCCGGGGGATACAGGCCCCAGCATTTT. Translated: CASSPRQGAGGYRPQHF.

The rearrangement links TRBV6-5 to TRBJ2-4, with D tentatively TRBD1 (5 bases). The CDR3 length is 15 residues. Trimming stripped 6 bases from V and 7 bases from J, with 19 bases between. The V gene's germline CDR1 is MNHEY and CDR2 SVGAGI. The DNA of the CDR3 is TGTGCCAGCAGGGACCAGGGCGGCCTACCCAACATTCAGTACTTC. Its protein is CASRDQGGLPNIQYF.

The chain links TRBV6-5 to TRBJ2-7, with TRBD1 matching 7 bases. There are 15 residues in the CDR3. Trimming at V came to 4 bases and at J to 2 bases, leaving 8 bases not matched to a gene. CDR1 and CDR2 from the germline V gene are MNHEY and SVGAGI. In DNA, the CDR3 is TGTGCCAGCAGTTCCACCGGGACAGACACCTACGAGCAGTACTTC. It yields the protein CASSSTGTDTYEQYF.

V gene TRBV30 combines with J gene TRBJ1-5, with D uncertain. V lost 1 base and J 9 bases, leaving 13 bases between the germline ends. Germline V CDR1 and CDR2: GTSNPN, SVGIG (reference sequence). CDR3 size: 13 residues. CDR3 sequence: CAWSEGLAGPQHF. DNA for the CDR3: TGTGCCTGGAGTGAGGGCCTCGCCGGGCCCCAGCATTTT.

This chain uses TRBV5-1 with TRBJ2-7; no clear D gene. With 3 bases removed from V and 5 bases from J, the gap between germline ends came to 9 bases. This CDR3 has 12 amino acids. The germline CDR1 and CDR2 sequences are SGHRS and YFSETQ. The DNA of the CDR3 is TGCGCCAGCAGCTCCCCTGGGGACGAGCAGTACTTC. This encodes CASSSPGDEQYF.

V and J are TRBV3-1 (or the pseudogene TRBV3-2) and TRBJ2-7, with 7 bases aligning to TRBD1. This CDR3 comprises 16 residues. Trimming took 4 bases from V and 2 from J; bases not matched to a gene: 11. Germline lookup yields CDR1 LGHDT and CDR2 YNNKEL (reference sequence). Written as DNA, the CDR3 is TGTGCCAGCAGCCCCCCACGGGACAGAGGAACCTACGAGCAGTACTTC. Encoded protein: CASSPPRDRGTYEQYF.

The chain couples TRBV19 to TRBJ1-1; D not certain. V lost 10 bases to trimming and J lost 3 bases, with 15 bases between them. The germline gives CDR1 LNHDA, CDR2 SQIVND (reference sequence). The CDR3 extends over 13 amino acids. The CDR3 DNA reads as TGTGCCACGTCGGGGATGGCGGACACTGAAGCTTTCTTT. Its protein product is CATSGMADTEAFF.

This clone appeared a few times. The rearrangement joins TRBV6-5 to TRBJ2-7, with D possibly being TRBD2 (7 bases). CDR3 length: 14 amino acids. Germline lookup yields CDR1 MNHEY and CDR2 SVGAGI. V lost 7 bases and J lost 4, with 17 bases in between. The chain's CDR3 is CASIAPRGAYEQYF. The CDR3 region has the DNA TGTGCCAGCATAGCCCCCCGGGGGGCTTACGAGCAGTACTTC.

The chain is built from TRBV30 and TRBJ1-5; D is undetermined. With 0 bases removed from V and 4 bases from J, the gap between germline ends came to 13 bases. Germline loops: CDR1 GTSNPN, CDR2 SVGIG (reference sequence). CDR3 size: 15 residues. DNA for the CDR3: TGTGCCTGGAGTGTACGTGGGGTTTGGAATCAGCCCCAGCATTTT. Amino acid sequence: CAWSVRGVWNQPQHF.

The chain links TRBV19 to TRBJ2-2; D is perhaps TRBD2 (5 bases). CDR3 length: 19 amino acids. The germline V gene has CDR1 LNHDA and CDR2 SQIVND (reference sequence). Trimming shortened V by 1 base and J by 0 bases, and 18 bases separated the two germline ends. CDR3 in DNA: TGTGCCAGTAGTATAGCCCCCCTGCGGGCTGAAACGAACACCGGGGAGCTGTTTTTT. Translation gives CASSIAPLRAETNTGELFF. Drawing the rest from reference TRBV19 and TRBJ2-2, the complete variable domain is DGGITQSPKYLFRKEGQNVTLSCEQNLNHDAMYWYRQDPGQGLRLIYYSQIVNDFQKGDIAEGYSVSREKKESFPLTVTSAQKNPTAFYLCASSIAPLRAETNTGELFFGEGSRLTVL.

CDR3 sequence: CASSLNRGSQPQHF. CDR3 coding DNA: TGTGCCAGCAGCTTAAATAGGGGAAGTCAGCCCCAGCATTTT. The chain joins TRBV7-6 to TRBJ1-5; D may be TRBD1 (5 bases). Germline values: CDR1 SGHVS, CDR2 FNYEAQ. The CDR3 totals 14 residues. V lost 2 bases, J lost 6 bases, and 11 bases lay in between. The full variable domain, its missing parts supplied by reference TRBV7-6 and TRBJ1-5, is GAGVSQSPRYKVTKRGQDVALRCDPISGHVSLYWYRQALGQGPEFLTYFNYEAQQDKSGLPNDRFSAERPEGSISTLTIQRTEQRDSAMYRCASSLNRGSQPQHFGDGTRLSIL.

The chain joins TRBV5-5 to TRBJ2-7; D perhaps matches TRBD1 (5 bases). From germline, CDR1 is SGHKS and CDR2 YYEKEE (reference sequence). With 0 bases removed from V and 4 bases from J, the gap between germline ends came to 11 bases. The CDR3 sequence is 14 residues long. The CDR3 DNA reads TGTGCCAGCAGCTTGGGACAGACCATTTACGAGCAGTACTTC. Translated, it gives CASSLGQTIYEQYF.

As for this clone: Additional DNA sequences in this sample encode the identical CDR3. This sequence joins TRBV5-1 and TRBJ2-3; no reliable D call. Germline loops: CDR1 SGHRS, CDR2 YFSETQ. The CDR3 is 13 amino acids. Trimming pared 0 bases from V and 4 bases from J, leaving 6 bases between. The CDR3: CASSLEGADTQYF. CDR3 nucleotide sequence: TGCGCCAGCAGCTTGGAAGGTGCAGATACGCAGTATTTT.

J is TRBJ1-2 and V is TRBV5-5, with D perhaps matching TRBD1 (5 bases). V lost 0 bases and J lost 7, with 19 bases in between. CDR1 and CDR2 (germline): SGHKS, YYEKEE (reference sequence). The CDR3 covers 16 residues. The CDR3 DNA is TGTGCCAGCAGCTTGGAAGGGGACCGGGTGAGACGTGGCTACACCTTC. The encoded protein is CASSLEGDRVRRGYTF.

This clone has a handful of counts. The chain links TRBV19 to TRBJ1-6, with unresolved D. The CDR3 is 16 amino acids. Germline V lookup: CDR1 LNHDA, CDR2 SQIVND (reference sequence). V was trimmed by 1 base and J by 3 bases, leaving 10 bases between them. The CDR3 sequence: CASSIGRQSYNSPLHF. Written as DNA, the CDR3 is TGTGCCAGTAGTATAGGCCGACAAAGCTATAATTCACCCCTCCACTTT.

This chain uses TRBV1 with TRBJ2-1. TRBV1 is a pseudogene. CDR3 size: 12 residues. CDR3 DNA: TGCACCAGCAGCGAGGGGCCCCGGGAGCAGTTCTTC. Encoded protein: CTSSEGPREQFF.

The chain couples TRBV5-1 to TRBJ2-3; D call uncertain. Per the germline V gene, CDR1 is SGHRS and CDR2 is YFSETQ. The CDR3 is 13 amino acids. V was cut by 4 bases and J by 1 base, with 7 bases left in between. The CDR3 is CASSPDRTDTQYF. DNA of the CDR3: TGCGCCAGCAGCCCGGACCGCACAGATACGCAGTATTTT.

The chain employs TRBV9 and TRBJ2-3; 7 nucleotides align to TRBD2. CDR3 length: 14 amino acids. With V trimmed by 3 bases and J by 1 base, 2 bases remained unmatched. CDR1 is SGDLS, CDR2 YYNGEE, per germline. CDR3 amino acids: CASSDTSGTDTQYF. The CDR3 region has the DNA TGTGCCAGCAGCGACACTAGCGGCACAGATACGCAGTATTTT.

The chain joins TRBV4-2 to TRBJ2-2; 12 bases line up with TRBD1. The CDR3 length is 16 residues. V was pared by 4 bases and J by 6 bases, with 6 bases of the junction left unmatched. Germline lookup yields CDR1 LGHNA and CDR2 YNFKEQ. The CDR3 DNA reads TGTGCCAGCAGCCTACCGGGACAGGGGGCGGCCGGGGAGCTGTTTTTT. As protein: CASSLPGQGAAGELFF.

The chain couples TRBV4-1 to TRBJ1-1; D gene unclear. Trimming removed 2 bases at V and 1 base at J, with 5 bases between. Germline V gene lookup returns CDR1 MGHRA and CDR2 YSYEKL. This CDR3 is built from 13 residues. The DNA for the CDR3 is TGCGCCAGCAGCCAAACGGGGAACACTGAAGCTTTCTTT. Translated, it gives CASSQTGNTEAFF.

In nucleotides, the CDR3 is TGCAGCGTGGGACATTCCGCGGGAAACACCATATATTTT. Residues: CSVGHSAGNTIYF. This chain connects TRBV29-1 to TRBJ1-3; D is perhaps TRBD1 (6 bases). In germline, CDR1 is SQVTM, CDR2 ANQGSEA. The germline V and J ends were trimmed by 6 bases and 4 bases, with 13 bases remaining between them. CDR3 length: 13 amino acids.

The chain links TRBV19 to TRBJ2-1; D may be TRBD1 (6 bases). The germline gives CDR1 LNHDA, CDR2 SQIVND (reference sequence). V shed 7 bases and J shed 6 bases, with 10 bases lying between them. CDR3 length equals 12 residues. CDR3 loop: CASTDRPNEQFF. CDR3 nucleotides: TGTGCCAGTACCGACAGGCCCAATGAGCAGTTCTTC.

V and J are TRBV13 and TRBJ1-4; a weak D match, TRBD1 (5 bases). The CDR3 length is 15 residues. V was shortened by 0 bases and J by 7 bases, with 12 bases between the two germline ends. CDR1 and CDR2 from the germline V gene are PRHDT and FYEKMQ (reference sequence). This chain's CDR3 is CASSLGGVTPEKLFF. CDR3 DNA: TGTGCCAGCAGCTTAGGGGGGGTTACCCCTGAAAAACTGTTTTTT.

The rearrangement links TRBV18 to TRBJ2-7; no definite D call. This CDR3 contains 13 residues. Germline V gives CDR1 KGHSH, CDR2 LQKENI. V lost 2 bases and J lost 0, with 5 bases in between. In DNA, the CDR3 is TGTGCCAGCTCACCAAAGATCTCCTACGAGCAGTACTTC. It encodes CASSPKISYEQYF. Full variable domain (remainder filled in from reference TRBV18 and TRBJ2-7): NAGVMQNPRHLVRRRGQEARLRCSPMKGHSHVYWYRQLPEEGLKFMVYLQKENIIDESGMPKERFSAEFPKEGPSILRIQQVVRGDSAAYFCASSPKISYEQYFGPGTRLTVT.